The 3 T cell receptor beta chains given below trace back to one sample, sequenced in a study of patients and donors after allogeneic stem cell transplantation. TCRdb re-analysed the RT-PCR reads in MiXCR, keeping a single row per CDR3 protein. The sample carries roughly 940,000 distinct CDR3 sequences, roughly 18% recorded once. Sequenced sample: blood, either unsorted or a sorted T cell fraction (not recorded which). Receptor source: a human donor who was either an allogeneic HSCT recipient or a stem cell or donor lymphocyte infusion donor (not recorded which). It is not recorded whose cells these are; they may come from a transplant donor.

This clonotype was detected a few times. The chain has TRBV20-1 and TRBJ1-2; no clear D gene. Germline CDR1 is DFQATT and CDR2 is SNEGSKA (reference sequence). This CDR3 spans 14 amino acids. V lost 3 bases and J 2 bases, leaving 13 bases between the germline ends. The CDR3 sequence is CSASPLPGNYGYTF. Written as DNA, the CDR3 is TGCAGTGCTAGCCCCCTCCCGGGGAACTATGGCTACACCTTC.

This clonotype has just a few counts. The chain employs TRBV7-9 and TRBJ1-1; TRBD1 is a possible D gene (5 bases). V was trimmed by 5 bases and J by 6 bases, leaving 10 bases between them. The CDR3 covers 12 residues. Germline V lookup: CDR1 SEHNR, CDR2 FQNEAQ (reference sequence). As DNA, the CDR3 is TGTGCCAGCAGCATGACAGTCCCTGAAGCTTTCTTT. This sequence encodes CASSMTVPEAFF.

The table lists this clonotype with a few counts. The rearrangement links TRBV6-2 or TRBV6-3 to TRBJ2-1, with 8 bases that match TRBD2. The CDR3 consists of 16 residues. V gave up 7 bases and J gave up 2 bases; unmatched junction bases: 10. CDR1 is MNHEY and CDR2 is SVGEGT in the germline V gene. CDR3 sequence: CASKFGGAVAYNEQFF. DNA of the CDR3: TGTGCCAGCAAATTCGGGGGGGCTGTAGCCTACAATGAGCAGTTCTTC.